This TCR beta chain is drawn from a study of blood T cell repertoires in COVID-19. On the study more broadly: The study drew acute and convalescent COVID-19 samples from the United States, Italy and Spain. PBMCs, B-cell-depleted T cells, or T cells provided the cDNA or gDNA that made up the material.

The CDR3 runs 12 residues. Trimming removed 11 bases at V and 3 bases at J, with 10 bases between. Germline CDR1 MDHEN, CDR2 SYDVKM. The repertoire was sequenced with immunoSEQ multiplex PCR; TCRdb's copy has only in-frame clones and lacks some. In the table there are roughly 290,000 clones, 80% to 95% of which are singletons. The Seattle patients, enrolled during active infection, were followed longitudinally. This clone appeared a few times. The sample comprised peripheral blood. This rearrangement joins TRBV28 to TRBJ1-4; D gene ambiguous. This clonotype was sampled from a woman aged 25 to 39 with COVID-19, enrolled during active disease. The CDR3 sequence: CASNPANEKLFF. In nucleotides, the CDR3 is TGTGCCTCCAACCCAGCTAATGAAAAACTGTTTTTT. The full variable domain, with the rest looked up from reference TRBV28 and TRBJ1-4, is DVKVTQSSRYLVKRTGEKVFLECVQDMDHENMFWYRQDPGLGLRLIYFSYDVKMKEKGDIPEGYSVSREKKERFSLILESASTNQTSMYLCASNPANEKLFFGSGTQLSVL.